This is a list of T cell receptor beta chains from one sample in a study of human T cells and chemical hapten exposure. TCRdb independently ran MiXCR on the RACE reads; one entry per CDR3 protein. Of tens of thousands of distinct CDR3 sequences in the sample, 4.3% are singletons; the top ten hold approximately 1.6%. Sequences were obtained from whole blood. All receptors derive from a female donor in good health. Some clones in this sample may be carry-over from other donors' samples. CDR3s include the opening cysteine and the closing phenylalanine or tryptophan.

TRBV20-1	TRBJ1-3	CSALRPLRQGSGNTIYF
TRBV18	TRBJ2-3	CASSPPGGARDTQYF
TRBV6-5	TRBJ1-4	CATGNEKLFF
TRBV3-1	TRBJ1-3	CASSQVSTSLPGNTIYF
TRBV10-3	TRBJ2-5	CAIRDDSRETQYF
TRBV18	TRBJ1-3	CASSPSQPAGNTIYF
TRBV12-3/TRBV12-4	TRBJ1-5	CASRLSFASNQPQHF
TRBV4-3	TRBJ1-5	CASSQEPGLPQHF
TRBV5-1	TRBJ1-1	CASSTHPQDTNTEAFF
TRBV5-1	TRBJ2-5	CATSPDPHSGTETQYF
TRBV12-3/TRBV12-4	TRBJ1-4	CASSLGHSVFF
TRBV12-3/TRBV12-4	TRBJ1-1	CASSPGSRTEAFF
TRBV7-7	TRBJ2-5	CASSPHGQETQYF
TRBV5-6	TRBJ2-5	CASSFPQGYQETQYF
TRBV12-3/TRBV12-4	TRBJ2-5	CASRRDFKETQYF
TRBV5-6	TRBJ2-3	CASSPAAGVTDTQYF
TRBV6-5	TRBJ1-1	CASSSAWGAEAFF
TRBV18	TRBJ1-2	CASSRDAQPNYGYTF
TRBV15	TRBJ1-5	CATSSKRQDNQPQHF
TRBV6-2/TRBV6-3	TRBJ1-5	CASSYGRDQPQHF
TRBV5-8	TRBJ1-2	CASSPTRRGYTF
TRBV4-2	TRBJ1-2	CASSRPRPYGYTF
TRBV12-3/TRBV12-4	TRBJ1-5	CASSGGTSQYSNQPQHF